This is a list of T cell receptor beta chains from one sample in a study of blood T cell repertoires in COVID-19. The method was immunoSEQ multiplex PCR; TCRdb's version includes in-frame clones alone and lacks a portion of them. The sample contains approximately 480,000 clones, roughly 87% of which appear only once. Sequencing was carried out using peripheral blood. The receptors shown here come from a man younger than 35 with COVID-19, enrolled during active disease. Each CDR3 is given with its conserved first and last residue. Fields, in order: V gene, J gene, D gene, CDR3 DNA, CDR3 protein. The D gene is left open where the match is weak.

V gene: TRBV5-1; J gene: TRBJ1-2; D gene: TRBD1; CDR3 DNA: TGCGCCAGCAGCTTGGAGGGACAGGGTGGCTACACCTTC; CDR3 protein: CASSLEGQGGYTF
V gene: TRBV9; J gene: TRBJ1-2; D gene: .; CDR3 DNA: TGTGCCAGCAGCGCACCCGGGGGGCCAAACTATGGCTACACCTTC; CDR3 protein: CASSAPGGPNYGYTF
V gene: TRBV5-4; J gene: TRBJ2-3; D gene: .; CDR3 DNA: TGTGCCAGCAGCTTGGGTCTAGGATCGGTAGATACGCAGTATTTT; CDR3 protein: CASSLGLGSVDTQYF
V gene: TRBV5-1; J gene: TRBJ2-2; D gene: TRBD2; CDR3 DNA: TGCGCCAGCAGCCCTAGCGGTTCCACCGGGGAGCTGTTTTTT; CDR3 protein: CASSPSGSTGELFF
V gene: TRBV9; J gene: TRBJ2-7; D gene: TRBD2; CDR3 DNA: TGTGCCAGCGCCAGTAGCGGGAGAAGCTCCTACGAGCAGTACTTC; CDR3 protein: CASASSGRSSYEQYF
V gene: TRBV5-1; J gene: TRBJ1-2; D gene: TRBD1; CDR3 DNA: TGCGCCAGCAGCTCGGGGACAGGGGAGAATGGCTACACCTTC; CDR3 protein: CASSSGTGENGYTF
V gene: TRBV19; J gene: TRBJ2-7; D gene: TRBD1; CDR3 DNA: TGTGCCAGTAGTACGGGACAGGGCTACGAGCAGTACTTC; CDR3 protein: CASSTGQGYEQYF
V gene: TRBV7-9; J gene: TRBJ2-1; D gene: TRBD2; CDR3 DNA: TGTGCCAGCAGCTTAGGGGCTAGCGGGAGGGGTACCTACAATGAGCAGTTCTTC; CDR3 protein: CASSLGASGRGTYNEQFF
V gene: TRBV23-1; J gene: TRBJ2-7; D gene: TRBD2; CDR3 DNA: TGCGCCCGCGGGGGGCCTGAGGAGCAGTACTTC; CDR3 protein: CARGGPEEQYF
V gene: TRBV29-1; J gene: TRBJ2-1; D gene: .; CDR3 DNA: TGCAGCGTACAGTCCTACAATGAGCAGTTCTTC; CDR3 protein: CSVQSYNEQFF